The T cell receptor beta chain under discussion was sequenced for a study of PD-1 blockade in classical Hodgkin lymphoma. On the study more broadly: Intravenous delivery of nivolumab at 3 mg/kg to patients occurred every 2 weeks.

Method: immunoSEQ multiplex PCR; TCRdb's copy keeps in-frame clones and lacks some. In the table there are roughly 3,900 clones, about 79% of which are singletons. Study observations and caveats: Relapsed/refractory patients reportedly had lower baseline diversity than newly diagnosed patients.

The CDR3 is 14 amino acids. Trimming removed 5 bases from V and 8 bases from J, with 19 bases in between. Germline V gene data show CDR1 as SGHKS and CDR2 as YYEKEE (reference sequence). Patients all relapsed after autologous stem cell transplantation, and there was variation in brentuximab vedotin exposure. Investigators isolated CD4+ T cells from thawed PBMCs through magnetic negative selection. A word on this clone: Its antigen remains unknown.

The sequence was collected from a human donor with classical Hodgkin lymphoma. The chain is built from TRBV5-5 and TRBJ1-1; the D gene is possibly TRBD1 (5 bases). This sample comprised CD4+ T cells from blood, obtained at baseline. In DNA form, the CDR3 reads TGTGCCAGCAGTGGGGGTCAGGGCAAAGGAGAAGCTTTCTTT. Translation gives CASSGGQGKGEAFF. Complete variable domain (other parts from reference TRBV5-5 and TRBJ1-1): DAGVTQSPTHLIKTRGQQVTLRCSPISGHKSVSWYQQVLGQGPQFIFQYYEKEERGRGNFPDRFSARQFPNYSSELNVNALLLGDSALYLCASSGGQGKGEAFFGQGTRLTVV.